A single T cell receptor beta chain is shown here with its context. The antigen is unknown. iRepertoire HTBI primers and Arm-PCR of CDR3 regions built TCR beta libraries. From the multiplex PCR reads, TCRdb called clonotypes with MiXCR, one entry per CDR3 protein. The sample shows approximately 380,000 distinct CDR3 sequences, less than 25% of them seen only once. This record belongs to a study of regulatory T cells in long-lasting Graves disease. The study's findings and limits: Newly diagnosed Graves' patients exceeded persistent ones in TCR diversity.

Time point: persistent/refractory GD, antithyroid drugs over 5 years with positive TRAb. Extracted RNA from PBMCs served as the source of the TCR library. Patients came from an endocrinology department in Xi'an, China. V lost 7 bases and J lost 0, with 9 bases in between. This CDR3 spans 13 amino acids. Germline V lookup: CDR1 LGHDT, CDR2 YNNKEL (reference sequence). Sequenced here: peripheral blood mononuclear cells (PBMCs), sampled when the disease was refractory, from a patient treated with antithyroid drugs. The rearrangement links TRBV3-1 to TRBJ2-5; D may be TRBD2 (5 bases). This receptor was obtained from a female donor with Graves disease. Here the CDR3 DNA reads TGTGCCAGCACCGCGAGGGACCAAGAGACCCAGTACTTC. This codes for CASTARDQETQYF.